A selection of T cell receptor beta chains follows, all from one sample in a study of T-cell memory formation after mild COVID-19. TCRdb itself ran the 5' RACE reads through MiXCR, one entry per CDR3 protein. The data hold about 190,000 distinct CDR3 sequences, with 15% to 20% observed a single time. Sequencing used PBMCs or a T cell subset sorted from them (not recorded which). Receptors originate from an adult woman who had mild COVID-19 (a few samples of this study predate the infection). Cell type and time point are not known. Each CDR3 is given with its conserved first and last residue. The D gene is left open where the match is weak. Only part of the rows carry a size: once, few, many, or a class if the clone is expanded.

D	V	size	J	DNA	CDR3
TRBD1	TRBV5-1	.	TRBJ1-2	TGCGCCAGCAGCTTGAATCCTCAGGGGGTCTATGGCTACACCTTC	CASSLNPQGVYGYTF
.	TRBV7-9	.	TRBJ2-2	TGTGCCAGCAGCCTTCTAGAGACTAACACCGGGGAGCTGTTTTTT	CASSLLETNTGELFF
TRBD1	TRBV5-1	.	TRBJ2-5	TGCGCCAGCAGACCCTCCGGGACAGGACGGTTGGAGACCCAGTACTTC	CASRPSGTGRLETQYF
TRBD1	TRBV12-3/TRBV12-4	.	TRBJ1-2	TGTGCCAGTACTGGGACAGGGGGTTATTATGGCTACACCTTC	CASTGTGGYYGYTF
TRBD1	TRBV3-1	few	TRBJ2-7	TGTGCCAGCAGCCCTACGGACAGGTTGGACGAGCAGTACTTC	CASSPTDRLDEQYF
.	TRBV7-6	.	TRBJ2-5	TGTGCCAGCAGCCCCCGGGAGAAGGGGACCCAGTACTTC	CASSPREKGTQYF
.	TRBV5-6	few	TRBJ2-7	TGTGCCAGCAGCTTGCCGCCGGGCAGGGTAGTGAACGAGCAGTACTTC	CASSLPPGRVVNEQYF
TRBD2	TRBV12-3/TRBV12-4	.	TRBJ2-7	TGTGCCAGCAGTCCTCCGGGACTAGTAATTCGGCAGTACTTC	CASSPPGLVIRQYF
.	TRBV7-2	few	TRBJ2-3	TGTGCCAGCAGCCCCCCGGGAGTACGGGATACGCAGTATTTT	CASSPPGVRDTQYF
.	TRBV5-1	.	TRBJ1-4	TGCGCCAGCAGCTTGGGAGGGGATGCGGACGGTGAAAAACTGTTTTTT	CASSLGGDADGEKLFF
.	TRBV6-2/TRBV6-3	few	TRBJ2-3	TGTGCCAGCAGTTACTCCTCTAAAACCCTGGCGTATTTT	CASSYSSKTLAYF
.	TRBV27	once	TRBJ1-1	TGTGCCAGCAGTTTAAGGGCCCAGGGCCACACTGAAGCTTTCTTT	CASSLRAQGHTEAFF
.	TRBV5-1	.	TRBJ2-7	TGCGCCAGCAGCTTGGACCAGTCCTACGAGCAGTACTTC	CASSLDQSYEQYF
.	TRBV7-2	.	TRBJ1-6	TGTGCCAGCAGCTCACCCAGGGGTACCTATAATTCACCCCTCCACTTT	CASSSPRGTYNSPLHF
TRBD1	TRBV19	.	TRBJ1-2	TGTGCCAGTAGTATCCGCCCGGACAGGGTAGCGCGGGACTATGGCTACACCTTC	CASSIRPDRVARDYGYTF
TRBD1	TRBV5-1	.	TRBJ2-3	TGCGCCAGCAGCTTCCGGGACAGGTACACAGATACGCAGTATTTT	CASSFRDRYTDTQYF
.	TRBV7-8	many	TRBJ2-3	TGTGCCAGCAGCCCCACCCGGGGCACAGATACGCAGTATTTT	CASSPTRGTDTQYF
TRBD1	TRBV7-7	many	TRBJ2-1	TGTGCTAGCAGCTTAGCGAGGGGGCCCCATGAGCAGTTCTTC	CASSLARGPHEQFF
.	TRBV29-1	few	TRBJ2-3	TGCAGCGTTGACCCTCAGACTCCGGGCCAACAAGGGGGGGCAGATACGCAGTATTTT	CSVDPQTPGQQGGADTQYF
.	TRBV19	few	TRBJ2-5	TGTGCCAGTAGTACTACGGGGCGAACCCAGTACTTC	CASSTTGRTQYF
TRBD1	TRBV29-1	.	TRBJ2-1	TGCAGCGCTGGATTGACAGGGTTTAATGAGCAGTTCTTC	CSAGLTGFNEQFF
.	TRBV20-1	few	TRBJ2-7	TGCAGTGCCACCGGGGAGGCGGGCCGGACATACGAGCAGTACTTC	CSATGEAGRTYEQYF
.	TRBV18	.	TRBJ2-6	TGTGCCAGCTCAGTCAGGGACTCTGGGGCCAACGTCCTGACTTTC	CASSVRDSGANVLTF
TRBD1	TRBV7-2	.	TRBJ1-2	TGTGCCAGCAGCACGCAACAGGGGGTCTATGGCTACACCTTC	CASSTQQGVYGYTF
TRBD1	TRBV5-1	.	TRBJ2-5	TGCGCCAGCAGCTTGGGGGGGACAGTCACCCCCCCAGAGACCCAGTACTTC	CASSLGGTVTPPETQYF
.	TRBV7-8	many	TRBJ2-6	TGTGCCAGCAGTCCAGGGTCTTCTGGGGCCAACGTCCTGACTTTC	CASSPGSSGANVLTF
.	TRBV3-1	few	TRBJ2-1	TGTGCCAGCAGCCAAGATCGAGTTAGCGGCGATGAGCAGTTCTTC	CASSQDRVSGDEQFF
TRBD1	TRBV29-1	few	TRBJ2-7	TGCAGCGTAGGGACAGGGGGCGAGCAGTACTTC	CSVGTGGEQYF
.	TRBV20-1	few	TRBJ2-3	TGCAGTGCTGAGTGGGGGGGCACAGATACGCAGTATTTT	CSAEWGGTDTQYF
.	TRBV27	.	TRBJ1-4	TGTGCCAGGGGTGGTGGCCCTACAGATCCAACTAATGAAAAACTGTTTTTT	CARGGGPTDPTNEKLFF
.	TRBV5-1	.	TRBJ2-5	TGCGCCAGCAGCTTGGAGTGGGGGCAACAAGAGACCCAGTACTTC	CASSLEWGQQETQYF
.	TRBV20-1	few	TRBJ2-2	TGCAGTGCTAGAGTCGCGGGGTCTGGCACCGGGGAGCTGTTTTTT	CSARVAGSGTGELFF
TRBD1	TRBV18	.	TRBJ1-4	TGTGCCAGCTCATCGACAGGGATGAGTGAAAAACTGTTTTTT	CASSSTGMSEKLFF
.	TRBV5-1	.	TRBJ2-5	TGCGCCAGCAGCTTAGATCCGGCGGTAGGGAAAGAGACCCAGTACTTC	CASSLDPAVGKETQYF
TRBD2	TRBV10-3	few	TRBJ2-5	TGTGCCATCAGTGGGGGAGCGGGAAGGTTGTTGGAGACCCAGTACTTC	CAISGGAGRLLETQYF
.	TRBV7-2	few	TRBJ1-1	TGTGCCAGCAGCTTAGTAGGTTTAGGGGGAGTTACTGAAGCTTTCTTT	CASSLVGLGGVTEAFF
.	TRBV29-1	few	TRBJ2-3	TGCAGCGTTGAAGACGAGGGAGATACGCAGTATTTT	CSVEDEGDTQYF
.	TRBV20-1	few	TRBJ2-7	TGCAGTGCTAGAGCGGCAGGTCCTTTCTACGAGCAGTACTTC	CSARAAGPFYEQYF
.	TRBV15	few	TRBJ1-2	TGTGCCACCAGCAGACAGGACTATGGCTACACCTTC	CATSRQDYGYTF
.	TRBV21-1	few	TRBJ1-1	TGTGCCAGCAGCTTGGGCGCGGCCGCTCTGGGCACTGAAGCTTTCTTT	CASSLGAAALGTEAFF
TRBD2	TRBV18	few	TRBJ2-7	TGTGCCAGCTCACCAACTAGCGATTACGAGCAGTACTTC	CASSPTSDYEQYF
TRBD1	TRBV7-3	few	TRBJ1-1	TGTGCCAGCAGCTTGACAGGGGGTTCGAGCACTGAAGCTTTCTTT	CASSLTGGSSTEAFF
.	TRBV4-2	few	TRBJ1-2	TGTGCCAGCAGCCAAGACGGCCTCCGGGGTGGCTACACCTTC	CASSQDGLRGGYTF
.	TRBV5-5	few	TRBJ2-7	TGTGCCAGCAGCTTGATTTTACACGAGCAGTACTTC	CASSLILHEQYF
TRBD2	TRBV30	few	TRBJ2-7	TGTGCCTGGAGTGGAGGGACTAACCCTACCTACGAGCAGTACTTC	CAWSGGTNPTYEQYF
.	TRBV2	few	TRBJ1-1	TGTGCCAGCAGGAGGCGGGGGACAACTGAAGCTTTCTTT	CASRRRGTTEAFF
.	TRBV29-1	few	TRBJ1-1	TGCAGCGTTGATCCAGACAGGAAGTCTGAAGCTTTCTTT	CSVDPDRKSEAFF
.	TRBV4-3	few	TRBJ2-3	TGCGCCAGCAGCCAAGCCCTTGGGACAGATACGCAGTATTTT	CASSQALGTDTQYF
.	TRBV2	.	TRBJ2-6	TGTGCCAGCAGTCCCTGGGTATCCGGGGCCAACGTCCTGACTTTC	CASSPWVSGANVLTF
.	TRBV11-3	.	TRBJ1-1	TGTGCCAGCAGCTTAAGGTGGGGGCATTCTGAAGCTTTCTTT	CASSLRWGHSEAFF
.	TRBV15	few	TRBJ2-2	TGTGCCACCAGCAGAGATCTGAGGAAAGGCGAGCTGTTTTTT	CATSRDLRKGELFF
.	TRBV4-3	few	TRBJ1-6	TGCGCCAGCAGCCAAGATAAGGGGCGGTCACCCCTCCACTTT	CASSQDKGRSPLHF
TRBD1	TRBV5-4	few	TRBJ2-5	TGTGCCAGCAGCTTCGGGACAGGGGGCCGAGAGACCCAGTACTTC	CASSFGTGGRETQYF
.	TRBV25-1	few	TRBJ2-5	TGTGCCAGCACCGCCCCGGGGGAGACCCAGTACTTC	CASTAPGETQYF
.	TRBV6-4	few	TRBJ2-3	TGTGCCAGCAGTGACAGTGAGGGCGGGGCAGATACGCAGTATTTT	CASSDSEGGADTQYF
TRBD2	TRBV25-1	many	TRBJ2-5	TGTGCCAGCAGTGACACAAACCCCGGGGGGGAGACCCAGTACTTC	CASSDTNPGGETQYF
.	TRBV12-3/TRBV12-4	few	TRBJ1-4	TGTGCCAGCAGACGTAACAGGAATGAAAAACTGTTTTTT	CASRRNRNEKLFF
TRBD2	TRBV2	few	TRBJ2-2	TGTGCCACTAGCGGGGGAAACACCGGGGAGCTGTTTTTT	CATSGGNTGELFF
.	TRBV20-1	many	TRBJ1-3	TGCAGTGCCAACAGTGCCTCTGGAAACACCATATATTTT	CSANSASGNTIYF